Each of the 20 T cell receptor beta chains below was sequenced from the same sample in a study of T cell repertoires in cytomegalovirus infection. TCRdb re-analysed the reads in MiXCR, keeping a single row per CDR3 protein. This sample has 40,000 to 60,000 distinct CDR3 sequences, with 20% to 25% found just once. No antigen is known for these receptors. The specimen was CD8+ T cells from cultured PBMCs, collected from culture after CMV antigen stimulation. These receptors were collected from a human donor in good health (CMV status not recorded). Some clones in this sample may be carry-over from other donors' samples.

J is TRBJ2-3 and V is TRBV7-6, with 8 bases aligning to TRBD2. There are 15 residues in the CDR3. Germline V CDR1 and CDR2: SGHVS, FNYEAQ. The junction had 7 bases not matched to a gene; V was cut back by 5 bases and J by 3 bases. CDR3 residues: CASSLGLALTDTQYF. DNA of the CDR3: TGTGCCAGCAGCCTTGGACTAGCCTTAACAGATACGCAGTATTTT. The full variable domain, with the rest looked up from reference TRBV7-6 and TRBJ2-3, is GAGVSQSPRYKVTKRGQDVALRCDPISGHVSLYWYRQALGQGPEFLTYFNYEAQQDKSGLPNDRFSAERPEGSISTLTIQRTEQRDSAMYRCASSLGLALTDTQYFGPGTRLTVL.

The rearrangement joins TRBV7-3 to TRBJ2-5; 15 nucleotides align to TRBD2. CDR1 is SGHTA, CDR2 FQGTGA, per germline. The CDR3 spans 16 residues. V lost 5 bases to trimming and J lost 4 bases; unmatched junction nucleotides: 5. The CDR3 DNA reads TGTGCCAGCAGCAGGACTAGCGGGGGGGCGGGAGAGACCCAGTACTTC. Its protein is CASSRTSGGAGETQYF.

This chain's CDR3 is CASSLGTSQNIQYF. In nucleotides, the CDR3 is TGTGCCAGCAGCTTAGGCACATCCCAAAACATTCAGTACTTC. This chain links TRBV7-6 with TRBJ2-4; no definite D call. Between the trimmed V and J ends, which lost 1 base and 5 bases, there was a span of 9 bases. CDR1 and CDR2 (germline): SGHVS, FNYEAQ. The CDR3 is 14 amino acids.

This clonotype was recorded once. This chain connects TRBV2 to TRBJ2-7; the D is unclear. Between the trimmed V and J ends, which lost 1 base and 3 bases, there was a span of 7 bases. CDR3 length: 13 amino acids. CDR1 is SNHLY, CDR2 FYNNEI, per germline. Written as DNA, the CDR3 is TGTGCCAGCAGTGAAGGTCTTTTCTACGAGCAGTACTTC. Translation: CASSEGLFYEQYF.

The rearrangement uses TRBV7-2 and TRBJ2-7, with TRBD2 as a possible D gene (6 bases). There are 15 residues in the CDR3. Germline V gene data show CDR1 as SGHTA and CDR2 as FQGNSA. V lost 4 bases, J lost 2 bases, and 15 bases lay in between. In nucleotides, the CDR3 is TGTGCCAGCAGCTCCTCGGGTAGCGGCGCCTACGAGCAGTACTTC. It specifies CASSSSGSGAYEQYF.

Only a few counts were recorded for this clonotype. The V and J genes are TRBV11-2 and TRBJ2-3; D gene uncertain. V lost 0 bases and J lost 7, with 5 bases in between. The CDR3 contains 12 residues. Germline-derived CDR1 and CDR2 are SGHAT and FQNNGV. The CDR3 loop is CASSLDLNTQYF. The CDR3 DNA reads TGTGCCAGCAGCTTAGATCTAAATACGCAGTATTTT.

This clonotype was picked up one time. V is TRBV7-2 and J is TRBJ2-7, with D possibly matching TRBD2 (5 bases). The V gene's germline CDR1 is SGHTA and CDR2 FQGNSA. The CDR3 extends over 14 amino acids. V was cut by 0 bases and J by 3 bases, with 9 bases left in between. In DNA, the CDR3 is TGTGCCAGCAGCTTAGCGGGAGTTTTCTACGAGCAGTACTTC. Translating it yields CASSLAGVFYEQYF. The full variable domain, completed using reference TRBV7-2 and TRBJ2-7, is GAGVSQSPSNKVTEKGKDVELRCDPISGHTALYWYRQSLGQGLEFLIYFQGNSAPDKSGLPSDRFSAERTGGSVSTLTIQRTQQEDSAVYLCASSLAGVFYEQYFGPGTRLTVT.

The table lists this clonotype with a few counts. The V call is TRBV20-1, the J call TRBJ1-1; the D gene is possibly TRBD1 (5 bases). Trimming cost V 0 bases and J 5 bases, with 13 bases left between them. The germline V gene encodes CDR1 DFQATT and CDR2 SNEGSKA (reference sequence). The CDR3 runs to 14 residues. The CDR3 region has the DNA TGCAGTGCTAGAGATCCGAGGGGAGAGACTGAAGCTTTCTTT. This sequence encodes CSARDPRGETEAFF.

This chain uses TRBV7-9 with TRBJ1-1; D gene ambiguous. The CDR3 runs 11 residues. Trimming shortened V by 5 bases and J by 4 bases, and 5 bases separated the two germline ends. Germline values: CDR1 SEHNR, CDR2 FQNEAQ (reference sequence). In DNA form, the CDR3 reads TGTGCCAGCAGCCAGTCCACTGAAGCTTTCTTT. Protein product: CASSQSTEAFF.

This chain links TRBV7-9 with TRBJ2-2, with D hard to call. CDR1 is SEHNR and CDR2 is FQNEAQ in the germline V gene (reference sequence). Trimming cost V 7 bases and J 0 bases, with 6 bases left between them. This CDR3 is 13 amino acids long. The CDR3 loop is CASTGSNTGELFF. CDR3 coding DNA: TGTGCCAGCACAGGATCGAACACCGGGGAGCTGTTTTTT.

Many counts were recorded for this clonotype. The V call is TRBV7-9, the J call TRBJ1-1; 7 bases align to TRBD1. This CDR3 is 13 amino acids long. CDR1 and CDR2 (germline): SEHNR, FQNEAQ (reference sequence). J lost 5 bases, V lost 1 base, and 1 base had no gene match. The CDR3 sequence: CASSLGQGTEAFF. As DNA, the CDR3 is TGTGCCAGCAGCTTAGGACAGGGTACTGAAGCTTTCTTT.

The rearrangement links TRBV7-9 to TRBJ1-1; no definite D call. Per germline, CDR1 SEHNR and CDR2 FQNEAQ (reference sequence). The CDR3 has 16 amino acids. V was shortened by 1 base and J by 0 bases, with 12 bases between the two germline ends. In DNA, the CDR3 is TGTGCCAGCAGCTTAGAGTGGCCAGCGCTGAACACTGAAGCTTTCTTT. Translating it yields CASSLEWPALNTEAFF.

The rearrangement joins TRBV10-3 to TRBJ2-3; D not resolved. Trimming took 3 bases from V and 3 from J, leaving 7 bases between them. Germline V gene data show CDR1 as ENHRY and CDR2 as SYGVKD. The CDR3 is 13 residues long. The CDR3 DNA sequence: TGTGCCATCAGTGACGGTGGGACAGATACGCAGTATTTT. This translates into CAISDGGTDTQYF.

This clonotype has just a few counts. The V gene is TRBV7-9, the J gene TRBJ1-2; possible D gene TRBD1, 6 bases. The germline CDR1 and CDR2 sequences are SEHNR and FQNEAQ (reference sequence). Trimming shortened V by 3 bases and J by 0 bases, and 11 bases separated the two germline ends. The CDR3 loop spans 15 amino acids. The CDR3 spells CASSFTGLANYGYTF. The DNA for the CDR3 is TGTGCCAGCAGCTTCACAGGGTTAGCTAACTATGGCTACACCTTC.

This chain joins TRBV27 and TRBJ1-2; D unresolved. This CDR3 has 17 amino acids. V lost 6 bases, J lost 1 base, and 21 bases lay in between. Germline CDR1 and CDR2: MNHEY and SMNVEV (reference sequence). For the CDR3, the DNA is TGTGCCAGCAGCCTGCTCCAGGCGGCCGGGCGTAACTATGGCTACACCTTC. Amino acid sequence: CASSLLQAAGRNYGYTF.

V usage is TRBV7-2 and J usage is TRBJ2-5; 12 bases are a match to TRBD1. The CDR3 sequence is 16 residues long. Looked up from germline, CDR1 is SGHTA and CDR2 is FQGNSA. The junction had 10 bases not matched to a gene; V was cut back by 6 bases and J by 5 bases. CDR3 sequence (DNA): TGTGCCAGCAGGCAAGCCGGGACAGGGGGCGCGGAGACCCAGTACTTC. Protein: CASRQAGTGGAETQYF.

This clonotype was seen a handful of times. This rearrangement joins TRBV2 to TRBJ2-1; D is unresolved. The V gene's germline CDR1 is SNHLY and CDR2 FYNNEI. There are 13 residues in the CDR3. V lost 6 bases and J lost 8, with 14 bases in between. This chain's CDR3 is CASRQETVDEQFF. As DNA, the CDR3 is TGTGCCAGCAGGCAAGAGACGGTGGATGAGCAGTTCTTC.

This clonotype has a handful of counts. This rearrangement joins TRBV7-9 to TRBJ1-4; no firm D call. Germline-derived CDR1 and CDR2 are SEHNR and FQNEAQ (reference sequence). The V gene lost 4 bases and the J gene lost 8 bases, with 14 bases spanning the gap. CDR3 length: 14 amino acids. The DNA of the CDR3 is TGTGCCAGCAGCTCGATCGGGCGAGAGGAAAAACTGTTTTTT. Residues: CASSSIGREEKLFF.

The chain links TRBV7-9 to TRBJ1-1; D possibly corresponds to TRBD1 (5 bases). Trimming cost V 8 bases and J 7 bases, with 17 bases left between them. The germline CDR1 and CDR2 sequences are SEHNR and FQNEAQ (reference sequence). The CDR3 sequence is 13 residues long. In DNA form, the CDR3 reads TGTGCCAGCTCAGGAGACAGAGCATATGAAGCTTTCTTT. Amino acids: CASSGDRAYEAFF.

This clonotype was seen a handful of times. The chain has TRBV7-6 and TRBJ1-4, with D uncertain. The CDR3 loop spans 12 amino acids. V gave up 5 bases and J gave up 10 bases, with 11 bases separating them. Germline V gene lookup returns CDR1 SGHVS and CDR2 FNYEAQ. The CDR3 region is CASSLGKGKLFF. The CDR3 DNA follows: TGTGCCAGCAGCCTCGGAAAAGGAAAACTGTTTTTT. The full variable domain, its missing parts supplied by reference TRBV7-6 and TRBJ1-4, is GAGVSQSPRYKVTKRGQDVALRCDPISGHVSLYWYRQALGQGPEFLTYFNYEAQQDKSGLPNDRFSAERPEGSISTLTIQRTEQRDSAMYRCASSLGKGKLFFGSGTQLSVL.